The 16 T cell receptor beta chains presented below share a single source sample, sequenced in a study of blood T cell repertoires in COVID-19. Measured with immunoSEQ multiplex PCR; TCRdb has only the in-frame clones, and not every one. The profile shows 150,000 to 200,000 clones, approximately 95% of them singletons. Sequencing input: peripheral blood. These receptors were collected from a woman aged 55 to 70 with COVID-19, enrolled during active disease.

This sequence joins TRBV9 and TRBJ2-5; 13 nucleotides align to TRBD2. The germline CDR1 and CDR2 sequences are SGDLS and YYNGEE. The trim removed 5 bases at V and 1 base at J, leaving 5 bases unmatched. This CDR3 contains 16 residues. CDR3 nucleotide sequence: TGTGCCAGCAGTGGAGGACTAGCGGGGGCCCAAGAGACCCAGTACTTC. This sequence encodes CASSGGLAGAQETQYF.

The rearrangement links TRBV24-1 to TRBJ2-2, with 13 bases that match TRBD2. With 9 bases clipped from V and 8 bases from J, the junction kept 26 bases outside the gene matches. Germline V CDR1 and CDR2: KGHDR, SFDVKD. The CDR3 covers 21 residues. The CDR3 here is CATPINSPGLAGSDDSGELFF. The DNA of the CDR3 is TGTGCCACCCCAATCAACTCCCCGGGACTAGCGGGATCCGACGATTCTGGGGAGCTGTTTTTT.

Only one count was recorded for this clone. CDR3 sequence reads: CASSVDGGAATGELFF. The CDR3 nucleotides are TGTGCCAGCAGCGTAGACGGGGGGGCCGCTACCGGGGAGCTGTTTTTT. The rearrangement uses TRBV9 and TRBJ2-2; 8 bases agree with TRBD2. The CDR3 runs 16 residues. The ends lost 0 bases at V and 5 bases at J; junction bases unmatched: 6. From germline, CDR1 is SGDLS and CDR2 YYNGEE. Based on the CDR3 plus reference TRBV9 and TRBJ2-2, the full variable domain is DSGVTQTPKHLITATGQRVTLRCSPRSGDLSVYWYQQSLDQGLQFLIQYYNGEERAKGNILERFSAQQFPDLHSELNLSSLELGDSALYFCASSVDGGAATGELFFGEGSRLTVL.

This clone was counted a few times. The chain carries TRBV19 and TRBJ2-7, with TRBD1 matching over 10 bases. Germline values: CDR1 LNHDA, CDR2 SQIVND (reference sequence). With 5 bases clipped from V and 5 bases from J, the junction kept 6 bases outside the gene matches. The CDR3 contains 14 residues. CDR3 amino acids: CASSPPGQGNEQYF. The CDR3 nucleotides read TGTGCCAGTAGTCCTCCGGGACAGGGGAACGAGCAGTACTTC.

The chain links TRBV7-3 to TRBJ2-1, with 9 bases lining up with TRBD1. Germline V lookup: CDR1 SGHTA, CDR2 FQGTGA. V gave up 4 bases and J gave up 6 bases; unmatched junction bases: 4. There are 14 residues in the CDR3. The chain's CDR3 is CASSSGQGSNEQFF. In DNA form, the CDR3 reads TGTGCCAGCAGCTCGGGACAGGGATCCAATGAGCAGTTCTTC.

The V call is TRBV7-9, the J call TRBJ1-6, with TRBD1 matching over 8 bases. The CDR3 loop spans 16 amino acids. Germline loops: CDR1 SEHNR, CDR2 FQNEAQ (reference sequence). J gave up 11 bases and V 4 bases, and 13 bases lay outside the gene matches. The CDR3: CASSWASGGKDAPLHF. CDR3 coding DNA: TGTGCCAGCAGCTGGGCCTCAGGGGGCAAGGATGCACCCCTCCACTTT.

This clone has more than one count but fewer than ten. CDR3 sequence reads: CASSEPVGQGGEKLFF. The DNA for the CDR3 is TGTGCCAGCAGTGAGCCGGTCGGACAGGGGGGAGAAAAACTGTTTTTT. The chain has TRBV6-1 and TRBJ1-4, with 10 nucleotides matching TRBD1. Germline CDR1 reads MNHNS; CDR2 reads SASEGT. Losses at the gene ends were 3 bases for V and 8 bases for J; bases not matched to a gene: 9. The CDR3 covers 16 residues.

This rearrangement joins TRBV29-1 to TRBJ2-7; TRBD1 aligns across 12 bases. The trim removed 6 bases at V and 2 bases at J, leaving 11 bases unmatched. The germline V gene has CDR1 SQVTM and CDR2 ANQGSEA. This CDR3 contains 16 residues. Here the CDR3 DNA reads TGCAGCGTGAATTGGGGGGACAGGGGGCGTACCTACGAGCAGTACTTC. This sequence encodes CSVNWGDRGRTYEQYF.

The J gene is TRBJ1-1, the V gene TRBV2, with D unclear. Trimming took off 9 bases at V and 1 base at J, with 12 bases between the two ends. The CDR3 is 13 residues long. Germline lookup yields CDR1 SNHLY and CDR2 FYNNEI. The CDR3 region has the DNA TGTGCCAGTACGGTCCACCAGAACACTGAAGCTTTCTTT. It yields the protein CASTVHQNTEAFF. Combining the CDR3 with reference TRBV2 and TRBJ1-1 gives the whole variable domain EPEVTQTPSHQVTQMGQEVILRCVPISNHLYFYWYRQILGQKVEFLVSFYNNEISEKSEIFDDQFSVERPDGSNFTLKIRSTKLEDSAMYFCASTVHQNTEAFFGQGTRLTVV.

This chain uses TRBV6-5 with TRBJ1-4; a weak D match, TRBD1 (5 bases). The ends were cut back, 0 bases at V and 4 bases at J, with 9 bases in the middle. The germline gives CDR1 MNHEY, CDR2 SVGAGI. This CDR3 comprises 15 residues. This CDR3 is CASSYSRQFNEKLFF. Written as DNA, the CDR3 is TGTGCCAGCAGTTACTCGAGACAGTTTAATGAAAAACTGTTTTTT.

V and J are TRBV19 and TRBJ1-3, with D perhaps matching TRBD1 (5 bases). Germline V lookup: CDR1 LNHDA, CDR2 SQIVND (reference sequence). Trimming stripped 4 bases from V and 4 bases from J, with 17 bases between. CDR3 length: 16 residues. The CDR3 spells CASSTTRVVAGNTIYF. In DNA form, the CDR3 reads TGTGCCAGTAGTACAACCAGGGTAGTCGCGGGAAACACCATATATTTT.

This clone was picked up a small number of times. The V gene is TRBV7-9, the J gene TRBJ2-7; 10 nucleotides agree with TRBD1. This CDR3 region has 15 residues. With 5 bases clipped from V and 5 bases from J, the junction kept 9 bases outside the gene matches. Germline values: CDR1 SEHNR, CDR2 FQNEAQ (reference sequence). The CDR3 here is CASSARQGAWDEQYF. CDR3 bases: TGTGCCAGCAGCGCCCGACAGGGGGCTTGGGACGAGCAGTACTTC.

This chain uses TRBV10-3 with TRBJ2-2; the match to TRBD2 covers 9 bases. The germline V gene has CDR1 ENHRY and CDR2 SYGVKD. This CDR3 comprises 17 residues. V gave up 8 bases and J gave up 4 bases; unmatched junction bases: 14. CDR3 protein: CAIGPESSGAGTGELFF. The CDR3 DNA sequence: TGTGCCATCGGCCCCGAATCTAGCGGGGCGGGCACCGGGGAGCTGTTTTTT.

The J gene is TRBJ2-3, the V gene TRBV7-6; 10 bases align to TRBD2. Germline-derived CDR1 and CDR2 are SGHVS and FNYEAQ. After removal of 1 base from V and 4 bases from J, the junction contained 5 bases not matched to a gene. The CDR3 sequence is 16 residues long. The CDR3 region is CASSLGSGGVSDTQYF. DNA for the CDR3: TGTGCCAGCAGCTTAGGCAGCGGGGGGGTCTCAGATACGCAGTATTTT.

Written as DNA, the CDR3 is TGTGCCAGCAGCCGAGGGGGGGGTCCTAACTATGGCTACACCTTC. Its translation: CASSRGGGPNYGYTF. This rearrangement joins TRBV7-8 to TRBJ1-2, with D possibly matching TRBD1 (6 bases). The CDR3 consists of 15 residues. V was trimmed by 5 bases and J by 0 bases, leaving 13 bases between them. Per the germline V gene, CDR1 is SGHVS and CDR2 is FQNEAQ.

The chain employs TRBV5-5 and TRBJ1-5, with D tentatively TRBD1 (6 bases). V was pared by 4 bases and J by 1 base, with 12 bases between. CDR3 length equals 15 residues. CDR1 is SGHKS, CDR2 YYEKEE, per germline (reference sequence). The CDR3 region is CASSQKGGSNQPQHF. In DNA form, the CDR3 reads TGTGCCAGCAGCCAAAAGGGGGGGAGCAATCAGCCCCAGCATTTT.